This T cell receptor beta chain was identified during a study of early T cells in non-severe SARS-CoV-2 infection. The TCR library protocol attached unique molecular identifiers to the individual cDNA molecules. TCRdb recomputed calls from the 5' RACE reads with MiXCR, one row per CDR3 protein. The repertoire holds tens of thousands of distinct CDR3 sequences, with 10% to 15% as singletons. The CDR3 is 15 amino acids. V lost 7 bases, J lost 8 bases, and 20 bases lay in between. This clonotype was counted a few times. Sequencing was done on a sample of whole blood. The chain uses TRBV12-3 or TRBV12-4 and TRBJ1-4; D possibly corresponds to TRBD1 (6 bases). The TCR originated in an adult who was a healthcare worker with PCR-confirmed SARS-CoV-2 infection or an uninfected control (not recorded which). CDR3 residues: CASTLFGGASEKLFF. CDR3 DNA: TGTGCCAGCACCCTCTTCGGGGGCGCATCGGAAAAACTGTTTTTT.